Ten or more counts support the clone carrying this TCR beta chain. No antigen is known for it. This specimen comes from a study of identical twins. General study results and limits: Models predicted less out-of-frame TCR alpha sharing in monozygotic twins than was found.

TCRdb passed the 5' RACE reads through MiXCR, listing each CDR3 protein once. The profile shows 640,000 or so distinct CDR3 sequences, roughly 6% of them singletons. J was trimmed by 2 bases and V by 11 bases; bases with no gene match: 10. This CDR3 is 15 amino acids long. Sequenced: naive T cells sorted from blood. This TCR was recovered from a man younger than 30 in good health. The chain carries TRBV12-3 or TRBV12-4 and TRBJ2-3; TRBD1 agrees at 10 bases. The CDR3 loop reads CAGGQGLSTTDTQYF. The CDR3 DNA sequence: TGTGCCGGGGGACAGGGGCTTTCCACCACAGATACGCAGTATTTT.